This TCR beta chain was identified during a study of blood T cell repertoires in COVID-19 (dated by TCRdb to the early 2020s). Study-level background: Collaborator samples came from the United States, Italy and Spain and covered acute and convalescent phases of COVID-19. The prospective study material was composed of cDNA or gDNA derived from T cells, B-cell-depleted T cells, or PBMCs. Subjects who had been exposed to COVID-19, were actively infected with it, or had recovered from it provided the deeply sampled blood TCRbeta repertoires that made up the dataset. A freely available public database, intended as a resource for researchers studying the immune response to SARS-CoV-2, is where the repertoires were released. The samples were drawn from the first 160 participants of the ongoing ImmuneRACE study and from under 1,500 subjects provided by 6 global collaborators. Nearly every sample came with metadata listing a de-identified subject ID, COVID-19 status, age in years and sex. HLA class I and class II types, where available, came from metadata supplied by the sample provider rather than from assay-based typing. Overall study outcomes, separate from this receptor: The amount of clinical and demographic metadata varied by source and participant and was provided uncurated.

With regard to this clone: Its target antigen remains unknown. Base qualities were left out, and no much larger clone turns up one base away.

At one collaborating source in Seattle, patients were enrolled during active infection and were followed longitudinally through the course of disease. Each collaborating institution followed its own protocols to collect whole blood in K2EDTA tubes. For TCRbeta analysis, collaborator samples were shipped as frozen whole blood, as isolated PBMCs, or as DNA extracted from either sample type. TCRbeta CDR3 regions were amplified from genomic DNA using the immunoSEQ Assay, a bias-controlled multiplex PCR. Concerning the study's data processing: The number of nucleated cells in each sample was estimated from the amplification of reference gene primers within the assay. To quantify the absolute abundance of each unique TCRbeta CDR3 rearrangement, sequence reads were collapsed and filtered. For each sample, productive Simpson clonality was calculated by taking the square root of Simpson's diversity index across productive rearrangements. TCRdb re-hosts the immuneACCESS table, in-frame sequences only. Its copies lack some clones; in the studies checked, an unresolved V gene accounts for under half of them, and the cause for the rest is not known. D and trimming were read from the DNA, whereas the V and J calls and clone size are those reported in that table. The sample table records about 70,000 clones; 70% to 90% of these occur just once. Together, the top ten hold approximately 15% of the sample.

The sequence was collected from a man between 35 and 55 years old with COVID-19, enrolled during active disease. What was sequenced was peripheral blood.

CDR3 reads: CASSSAGMDSPLHF. The nucleotides read TGTGCCAGCAGTTCCGCAGGGATGGATTCACCCCTCCACTTT. The sequence joins TRBV27 to TRBJ1-6, with TRBD1 tentatively as D gene (5 bases match). Reading the germline V gene (reference sequence) gives CDR1 MNHEY and CDR2 SMNVEV. The CDR3, cysteine through phenylalanine, is 14 amino acids long. The retained sequence is limited to the CDR3, 42 bases, with the frame set at the first base. Trimming takes 4 bases from V and 8 bases from J, and the germline ends sit 12 bases apart.